This T cell receptor beta chain was captured by sequencing in a study of CD8+ T cells in alopecia areata. Sampling of alopecia areata patients yielded lesional scalp punch biopsies as well as peripheral blood. The sequencing template was cDNA reverse transcribed from extracted RNA. Generated by immunoSEQ multiplex PCR, the TCRdb table keeps only in-frame clones and is missing some. The top ten clones hold 0.95% to 1.5% of a sample with 200,000 to 250,000 clones, 67% of them seen once. V was cut by 6 bases and J by 8 bases, with 19 bases left in between. Germline CDR1 is SQVTM and CDR2 is ANQGSEA. This CDR3 is built from 13 residues.

The chain combines TRBV29-1 with TRBJ1-2; D not certain. The input for sequencing was CD4+ T cells sorted from blood, taken at week 0. The TCR comes from a human donor with alopecia areata. CDR3: CSVQPPGFYGYTF. The CDR3 nucleotides are TGCAGCGTCCAACCCCCCGGGTTTTACGGCTACACCTTC.